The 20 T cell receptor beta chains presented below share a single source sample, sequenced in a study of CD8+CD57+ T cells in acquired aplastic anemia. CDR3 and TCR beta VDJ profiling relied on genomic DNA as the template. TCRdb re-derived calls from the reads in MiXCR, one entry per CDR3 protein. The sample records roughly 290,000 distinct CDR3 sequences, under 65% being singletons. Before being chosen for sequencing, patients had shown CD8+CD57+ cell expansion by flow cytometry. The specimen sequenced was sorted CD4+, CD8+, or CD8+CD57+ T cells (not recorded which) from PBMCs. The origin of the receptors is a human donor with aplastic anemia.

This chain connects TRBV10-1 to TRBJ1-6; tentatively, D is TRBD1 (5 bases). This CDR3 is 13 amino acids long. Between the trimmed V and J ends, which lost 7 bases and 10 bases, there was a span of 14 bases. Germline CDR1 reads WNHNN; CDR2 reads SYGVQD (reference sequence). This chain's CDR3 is CASTVGEGSPLHF. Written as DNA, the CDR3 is TGCGCCAGCACAGTAGGGGAAGGATCACCCCTCCACTTT.

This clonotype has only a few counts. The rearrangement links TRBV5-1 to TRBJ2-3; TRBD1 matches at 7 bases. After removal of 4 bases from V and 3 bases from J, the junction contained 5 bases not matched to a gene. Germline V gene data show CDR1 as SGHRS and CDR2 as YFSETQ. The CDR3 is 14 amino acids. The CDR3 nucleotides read TGCGCCAGCAGCGGGACAGCAACGACAGATACGCAGTATTTT. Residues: CASSGTATTDTQYF. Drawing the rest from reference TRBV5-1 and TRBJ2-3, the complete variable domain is KAGVTQTPRYLIKTRGQQVTLSCSPISGHRSVSWYQQTPGQGLQFLFEYFSETQRNKGNFPGRFSGRQFSNSRSEMNVSTLELGDSALYLCASSGTATTDTQYFGPGTRLTVL.

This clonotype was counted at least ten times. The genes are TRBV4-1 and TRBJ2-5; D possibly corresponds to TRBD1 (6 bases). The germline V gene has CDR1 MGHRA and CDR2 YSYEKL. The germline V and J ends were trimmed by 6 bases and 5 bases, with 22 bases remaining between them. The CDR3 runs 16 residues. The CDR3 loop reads CASRLTFTAGVETQYF. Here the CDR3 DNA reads TGCGCCAGCAGACTTACCTTTACCGCAGGGGTGGAGACCCAGTACTTC.

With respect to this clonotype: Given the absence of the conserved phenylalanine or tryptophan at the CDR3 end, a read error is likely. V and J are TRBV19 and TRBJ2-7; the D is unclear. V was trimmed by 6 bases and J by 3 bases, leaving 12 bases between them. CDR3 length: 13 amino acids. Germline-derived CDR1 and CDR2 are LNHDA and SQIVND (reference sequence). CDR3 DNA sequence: TGTGCCAGTAGCAATTCACGAGGCTACGAGCAGTACCTC. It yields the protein CASSNSRGYEQYL.

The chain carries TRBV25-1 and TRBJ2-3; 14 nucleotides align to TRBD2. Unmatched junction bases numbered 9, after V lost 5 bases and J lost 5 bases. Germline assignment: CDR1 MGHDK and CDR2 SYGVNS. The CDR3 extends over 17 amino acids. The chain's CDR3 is CASSSWGLAGDGDTQYF. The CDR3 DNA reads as TGTGCCAGCAGTAGTTGGGGACTAGCGGGAGACGGAGATACGCAGTATTTT.

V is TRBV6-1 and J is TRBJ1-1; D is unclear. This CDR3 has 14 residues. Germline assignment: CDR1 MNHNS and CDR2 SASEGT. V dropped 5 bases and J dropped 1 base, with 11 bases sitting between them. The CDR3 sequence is CASSYVAANTEAFF. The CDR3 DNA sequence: TGTGCCAGCAGTTACGTGGCGGCGAACACTGAAGCTTTCTTT.

DNA for the CDR3: TGTGCCAGCAGCTTGGAAGTGGGGACAGGGGTTTCACCCCTCCACTTT. The encoded protein is CASSLEVGTGVSPLHF. The V call is TRBV7-9, the J call TRBJ1-6; TRBD1 matches at 10 bases. Trimming removed 3 bases from V and 9 bases from J; junction bases left unmatched: 8. This CDR3 region has 16 residues. Germline CDR1 is SEHNR and CDR2 is FQNEAQ (reference sequence).

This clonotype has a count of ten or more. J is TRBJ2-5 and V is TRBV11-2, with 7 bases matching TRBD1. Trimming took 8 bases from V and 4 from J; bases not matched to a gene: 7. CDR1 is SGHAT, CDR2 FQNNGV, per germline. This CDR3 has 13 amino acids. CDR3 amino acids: CASRTAGGETQYF. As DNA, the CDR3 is TGTGCCAGCCGCACCGCAGGGGGAGAGACCCAGTACTTC.

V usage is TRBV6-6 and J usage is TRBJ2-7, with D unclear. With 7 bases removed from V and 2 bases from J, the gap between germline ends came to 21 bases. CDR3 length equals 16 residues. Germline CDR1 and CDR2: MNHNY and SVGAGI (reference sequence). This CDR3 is CASTYRGQVQTYEQYF. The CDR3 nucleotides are TGTGCCAGCACCTACCGCGGTCAGGTACAGACCTACGAGCAGTACTTC.

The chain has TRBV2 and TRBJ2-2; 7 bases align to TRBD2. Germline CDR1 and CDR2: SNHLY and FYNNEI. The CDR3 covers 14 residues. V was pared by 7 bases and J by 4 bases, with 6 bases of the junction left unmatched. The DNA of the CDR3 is TGTGCCAGCATTATCGCGGGAGTCACCGGGGAGCTGTTTTTT. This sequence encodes CASIIAGVTGELFF.

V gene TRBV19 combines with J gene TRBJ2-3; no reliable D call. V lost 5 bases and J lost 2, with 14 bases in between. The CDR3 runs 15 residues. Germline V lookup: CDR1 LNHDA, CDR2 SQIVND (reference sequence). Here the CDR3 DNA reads TGTGCCAGTAGTGCGATACAGCGACACACAGATACGCAGTATTTT. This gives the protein CASSAIQRHTDTQYF.

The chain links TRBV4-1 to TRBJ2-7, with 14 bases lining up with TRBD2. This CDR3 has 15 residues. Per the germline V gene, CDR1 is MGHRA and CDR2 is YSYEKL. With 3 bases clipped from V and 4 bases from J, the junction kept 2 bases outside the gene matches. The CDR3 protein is CASSQRLAGGYEQYF. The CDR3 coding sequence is TGCGCCAGCAGCCAGAGACTAGCGGGAGGGTACGAGCAGTACTTC.

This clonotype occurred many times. CDR3 bases: TGCAGTGCTCTGCAGGCAGCGGGGGAACAAGAGACCCAGTACTTC. Protein: CSALQAAGEQETQYF. The rearrangement joins TRBV20-1 to TRBJ2-5; the match to TRBD2 covers 8 bases. The CDR3 sequence is 15 residues long. Trimming removed 5 bases from V and 2 bases from J; junction bases left unmatched: 10. CDR1 and CDR2 (germline): DFQATT, SNEGSKA (reference sequence).

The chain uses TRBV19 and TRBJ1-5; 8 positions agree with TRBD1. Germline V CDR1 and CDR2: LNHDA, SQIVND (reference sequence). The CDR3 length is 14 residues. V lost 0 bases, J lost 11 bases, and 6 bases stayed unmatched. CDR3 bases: TGTGCCAGTAGTATAGATCGACAGGGGAGCGCCCAGCATTTT. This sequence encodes CASSIDRQGSAQHF.

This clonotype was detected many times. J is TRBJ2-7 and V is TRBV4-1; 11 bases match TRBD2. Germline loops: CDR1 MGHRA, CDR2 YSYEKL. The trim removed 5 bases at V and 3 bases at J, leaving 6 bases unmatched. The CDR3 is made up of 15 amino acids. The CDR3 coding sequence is TGCGCCAGCAGCGGGGGACTAGCGGTTCGCTACGAGCAGTACTTC. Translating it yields CASSGGLAVRYEQYF.

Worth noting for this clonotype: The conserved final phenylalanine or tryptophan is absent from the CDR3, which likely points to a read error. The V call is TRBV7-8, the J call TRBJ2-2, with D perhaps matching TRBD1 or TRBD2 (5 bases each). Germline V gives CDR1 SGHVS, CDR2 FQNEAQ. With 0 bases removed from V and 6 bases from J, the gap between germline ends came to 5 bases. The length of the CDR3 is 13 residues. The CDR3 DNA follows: TGTGCCAGCAGCTTAGCGGGGGCCGGGGAGCTGTTTTCT. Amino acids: CASSLAGAGELFS.

DNA for the CDR3: TGTGCCAGTATCGCGGATGCCGGGGCCAACGTCCTGACTTTC. Protein sequence: CASIADAGANVLTF. This chain connects TRBV19 to TRBJ2-6; D not certain. This CDR3 spans 14 amino acids. Germline values: CDR1 LNHDA, CDR2 SQIVND (reference sequence). The ends were cut back, 7 bases at V and 4 bases at J, with 11 bases in the middle. The whole variable domain, filled in from reference TRBV19 and TRBJ2-6, reads DGGITQSPKYLFRKEGQNVTLSCEQNLNHDAMYWYRQDPGQGLRLIYYSQIVNDFQKGDIAEGYSVSREKKESFPLTVTSAQKNPTAFYLCASIADAGANVLTFGAGSRLTVL.

The CDR3 protein is CATSDFGLGEGAFF. The CDR3 DNA is TGTGCCACCAGTGATTTTGGTCTAGGCGAGGGAGCTTTCTTT. The rearrangement links TRBV24-1 to TRBJ1-1; D ambiguous. The CDR3 length is 14 residues. Germline V lookup: CDR1 KGHDR, CDR2 SFDVKD. V gave up 1 base and J gave up 10 bases, with 15 bases separating them.

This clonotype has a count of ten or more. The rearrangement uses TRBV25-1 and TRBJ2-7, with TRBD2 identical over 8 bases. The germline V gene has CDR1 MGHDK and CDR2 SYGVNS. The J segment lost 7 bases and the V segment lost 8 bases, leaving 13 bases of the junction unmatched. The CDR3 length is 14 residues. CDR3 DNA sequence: TGTGCCAGCGTGGGACCGGGACTAGTGAGGGAGCAGTACTTC. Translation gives CASVGPGLVREQYF.

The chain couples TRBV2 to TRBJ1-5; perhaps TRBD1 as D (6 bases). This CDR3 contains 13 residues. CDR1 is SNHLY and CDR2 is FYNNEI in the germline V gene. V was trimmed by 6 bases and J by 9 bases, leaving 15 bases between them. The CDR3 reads CASSAYLGGPQHF. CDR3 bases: TGTGCCAGCAGCGCCTACCTAGGGGGGCCCCAGCATTTT.